This T cell receptor beta chain was captured in a study of OX40 agonist ivuxolimab in advanced cancers. Across the study: Melanoma, hepatocellular carcinoma, head and neck or renal cell cancer occurred in dose-escalation patients. Aged about 23 to 90 with a mean of roughly 63 years, they were roughly 83% male. Broader study findings: Both CD4+ and CD8+ T cell populations in blood had undergone clonal expansion by week 6 at 0.1 to 3.0 mg/kg.

Cycle 7 day 1, cycle 4 day 1, and baseline were the timepoints at which blood was sampled. Trimming at V came to 2 bases and at J to 7 bases, leaving 7 bases not matched to a gene. This CDR3 region has 15 residues. CDR1 is SGHAT, CDR2 FQNNGV, per germline. As regards this clone: Its cognate antigen is unknown.

Sequencing used immunoSEQ multiplex PCR; TCRdb keeps in-frame clones, though not all of them. The sample gives roughly 7,700 clones, around 67% of which show up once; about three fifths is in the top ten. The rearrangement joins TRBV11-2 to TRBJ2-1, with TRBD2 matching over 8 bases. The sample here was CD4+ or CD8+ T cells sorted from blood, taken in a trial of the OX40 agonist ivuxolimab. The source of this sequence is an adult with an advanced solid tumor such as melanoma, head and neck, liver or kidney cancer. CDR3 DNA sequence: TGTGCCAGCAGCTTAACCGGGGGGGGCGGAAATGAGCAGTTCTTC. This codes for CASSLTGGGGNEQFF.